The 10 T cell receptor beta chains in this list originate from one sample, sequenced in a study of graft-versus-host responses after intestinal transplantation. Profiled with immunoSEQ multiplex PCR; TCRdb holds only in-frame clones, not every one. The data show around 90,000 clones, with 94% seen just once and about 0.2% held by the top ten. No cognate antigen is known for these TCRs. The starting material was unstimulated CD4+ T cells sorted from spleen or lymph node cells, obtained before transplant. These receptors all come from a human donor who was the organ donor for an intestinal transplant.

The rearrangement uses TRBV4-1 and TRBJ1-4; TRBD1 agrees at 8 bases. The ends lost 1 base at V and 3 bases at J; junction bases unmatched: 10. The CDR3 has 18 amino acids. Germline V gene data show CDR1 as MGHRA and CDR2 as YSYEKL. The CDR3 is CASSQVGQGAWANEKLFF. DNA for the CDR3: TGCGCCAGCAGCCAAGTGGGTCAGGGGGCGTGGGCTAATGAAAAACTGTTTTTT.

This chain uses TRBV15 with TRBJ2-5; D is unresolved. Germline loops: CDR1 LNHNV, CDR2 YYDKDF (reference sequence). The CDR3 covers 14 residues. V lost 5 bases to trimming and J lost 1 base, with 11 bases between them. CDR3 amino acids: CATSFGFLQETQYF. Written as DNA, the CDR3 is TGTGCCACCAGCTTTGGGTTTCTCCAAGAGACCCAGTACTTC.

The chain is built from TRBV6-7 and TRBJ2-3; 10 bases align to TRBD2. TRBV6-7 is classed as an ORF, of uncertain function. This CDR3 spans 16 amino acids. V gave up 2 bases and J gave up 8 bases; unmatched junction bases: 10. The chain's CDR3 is CASSYAAGGRLSTQYF. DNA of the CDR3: TGTGCCAGCAGTTACGCAGCGGGGGGGCGTCTTTCTACGCAGTATTTT.

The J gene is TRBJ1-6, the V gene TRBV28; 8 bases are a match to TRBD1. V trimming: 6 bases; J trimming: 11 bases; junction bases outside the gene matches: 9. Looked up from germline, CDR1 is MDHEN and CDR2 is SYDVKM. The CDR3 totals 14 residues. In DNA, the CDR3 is TGTGCCAGCAGCCCGGACAGGGCGCGGCCACCCCTCCACTTT. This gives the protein CASSPDRARPPLHF. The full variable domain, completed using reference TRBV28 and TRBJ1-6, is DVKVTQSSRYLVKRTGEKVFLECVQDMDHENMFWYRQDPGLGLRLIYFSYDVKMKEKGDIPEGYSVSREKKERFSLILESASTNQTSMYLCASSPDRARPPLHFGNGTRLTVT.

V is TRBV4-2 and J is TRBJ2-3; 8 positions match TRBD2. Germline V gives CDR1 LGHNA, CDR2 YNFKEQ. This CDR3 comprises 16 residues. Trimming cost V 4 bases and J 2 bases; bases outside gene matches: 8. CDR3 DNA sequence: TGTGCCAGCAGCCTGAATAGCGGGGCGGACACAGATACGCAGTATTTT. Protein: CASSLNSGADTDTQYF.

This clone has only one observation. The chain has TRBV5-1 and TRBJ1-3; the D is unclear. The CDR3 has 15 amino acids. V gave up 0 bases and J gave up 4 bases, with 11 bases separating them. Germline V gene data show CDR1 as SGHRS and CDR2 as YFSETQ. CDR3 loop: CASSLVPVGGNTIYF. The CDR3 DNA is TGCGCCAGCAGCTTGGTTCCGGTTGGAGGAAACACCATATATTTT.

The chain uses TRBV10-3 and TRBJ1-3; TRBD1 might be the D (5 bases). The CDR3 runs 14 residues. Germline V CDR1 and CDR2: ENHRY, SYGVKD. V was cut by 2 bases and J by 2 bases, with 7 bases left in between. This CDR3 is CAISERGTGNTIYF. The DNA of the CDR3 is TGTGCCATCAGTGAGAGGGGAACTGGAAACACCATATATTTT.

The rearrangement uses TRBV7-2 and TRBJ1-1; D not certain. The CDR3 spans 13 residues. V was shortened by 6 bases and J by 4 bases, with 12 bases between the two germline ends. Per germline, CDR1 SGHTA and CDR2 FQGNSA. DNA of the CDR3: TGTGCCAGCAGGGAGGGAGGGTCCACTGAAGCTTTCTTT. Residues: CASREGGSTEAFF.

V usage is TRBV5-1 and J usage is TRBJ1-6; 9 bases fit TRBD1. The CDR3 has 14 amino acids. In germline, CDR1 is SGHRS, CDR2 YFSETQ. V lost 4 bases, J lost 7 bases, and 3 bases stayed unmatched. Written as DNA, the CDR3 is TGCGCCAGCAGCCGTGACAGGGGGAATTCACCCCTCCACTTT. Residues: CASSRDRGNSPLHF.

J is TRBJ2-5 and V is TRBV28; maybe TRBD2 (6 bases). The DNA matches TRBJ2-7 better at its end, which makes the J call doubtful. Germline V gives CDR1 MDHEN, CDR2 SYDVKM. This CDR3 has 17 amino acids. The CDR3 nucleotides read TGTGCCAGCAGTCCGGGAGTTCTAGGCCTAGCCAACTACGAGCAGTACTTC. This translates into CASSPGVLGLANYEQYF.